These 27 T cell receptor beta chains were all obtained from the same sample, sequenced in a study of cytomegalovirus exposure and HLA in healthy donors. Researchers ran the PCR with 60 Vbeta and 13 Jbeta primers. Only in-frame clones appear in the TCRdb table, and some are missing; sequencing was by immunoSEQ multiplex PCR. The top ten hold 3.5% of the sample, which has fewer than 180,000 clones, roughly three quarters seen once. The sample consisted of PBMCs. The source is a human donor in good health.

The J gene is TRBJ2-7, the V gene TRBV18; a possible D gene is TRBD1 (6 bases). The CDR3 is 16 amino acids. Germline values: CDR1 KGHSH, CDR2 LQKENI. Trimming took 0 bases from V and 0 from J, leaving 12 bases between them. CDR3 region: CASSPPGWTDSYEQYF. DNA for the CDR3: TGTGCCAGCTCACCACCGGGGTGGACAGACTCCTACGAGCAGTACTTC.

In DNA form, the CDR3 reads TGTGCCAGCAGCACAGACAGGGGCGGGTGGGAGACCCAGTACTTC. Translating it yields CASSTDRGGWETQYF. The chain combines TRBV5-6 with TRBJ2-5; 8 bases are a match to TRBD1. CDR3 length: 15 amino acids. Unmatched junction bases numbered 10, after V lost 4 bases and J lost 5 bases. CDR1 and CDR2 from the germline V gene are SGHDT and YYEEEE.

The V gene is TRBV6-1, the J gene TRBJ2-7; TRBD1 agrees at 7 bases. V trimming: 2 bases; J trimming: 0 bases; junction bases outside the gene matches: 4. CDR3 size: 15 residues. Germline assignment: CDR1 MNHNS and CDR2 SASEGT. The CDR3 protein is CASSETGVSSYEQYF. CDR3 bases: TGTGCCAGCAGTGAAACAGGGGTCAGCTCCTACGAGCAGTACTTC.

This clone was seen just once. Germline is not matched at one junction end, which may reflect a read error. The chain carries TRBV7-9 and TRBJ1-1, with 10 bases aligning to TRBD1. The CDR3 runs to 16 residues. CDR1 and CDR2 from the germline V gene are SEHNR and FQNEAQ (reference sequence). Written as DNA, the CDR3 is TGTTCCAGCAGCCCGACGAGGGACAGGGGTGGAACTGAAGCTTTCTTT. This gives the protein CSSSPTRDRGGTEAFF.

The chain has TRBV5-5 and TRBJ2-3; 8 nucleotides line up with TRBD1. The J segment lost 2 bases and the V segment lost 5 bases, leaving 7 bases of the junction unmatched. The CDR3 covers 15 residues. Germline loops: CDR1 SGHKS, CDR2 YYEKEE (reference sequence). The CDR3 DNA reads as TGTGCCAGCAGGTTACAGGGGGGATACACAGATACGCAGTATTTT. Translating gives CASRLQGGYTDTQYF.

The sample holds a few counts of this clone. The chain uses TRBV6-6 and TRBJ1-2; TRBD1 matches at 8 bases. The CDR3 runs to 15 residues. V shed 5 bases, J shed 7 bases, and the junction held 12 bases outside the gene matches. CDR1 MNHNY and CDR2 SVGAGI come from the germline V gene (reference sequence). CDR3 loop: CASSQPSGGSRGYTF. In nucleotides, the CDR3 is TGTGCCAGCAGTCAACCTTCAGGGGGCTCACGTGGCTACACCTTC.

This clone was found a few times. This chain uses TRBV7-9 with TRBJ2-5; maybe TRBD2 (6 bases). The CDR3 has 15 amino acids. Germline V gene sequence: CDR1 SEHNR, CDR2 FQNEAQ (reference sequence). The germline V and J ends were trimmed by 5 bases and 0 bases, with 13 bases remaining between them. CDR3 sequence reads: CASSPPRGYQETQYF. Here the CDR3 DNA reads TGTGCCAGCAGCCCGCCTCGGGGGTACCAAGAGACCCAGTACTTC.

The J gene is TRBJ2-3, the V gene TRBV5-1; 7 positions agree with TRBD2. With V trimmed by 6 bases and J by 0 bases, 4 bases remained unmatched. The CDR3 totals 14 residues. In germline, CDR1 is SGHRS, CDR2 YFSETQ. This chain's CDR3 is CASTFGGSTDTQYF. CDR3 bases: TGCGCCAGCACCTTCGGGGGGAGCACAGATACGCAGTATTTT. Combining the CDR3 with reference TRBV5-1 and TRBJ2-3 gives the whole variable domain KAGVTQTPRYLIKTRGQQVTLSCSPISGHRSVSWYQQTPGQGLQFLFEYFSETQRNKGNFPGRFSGRQFSNSRSEMNVSTLELGDSALYLCASTFGGSTDTQYFGPGTRLTVL.

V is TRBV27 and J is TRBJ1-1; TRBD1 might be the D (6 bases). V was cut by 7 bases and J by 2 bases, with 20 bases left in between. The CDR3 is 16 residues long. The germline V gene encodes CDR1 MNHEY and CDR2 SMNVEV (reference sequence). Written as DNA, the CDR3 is TGTGCCAGCATCCTTTTTGGACAGACCGGCAACACTGAAGCTTTCTTT. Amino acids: CASILFGQTGNTEAFF.

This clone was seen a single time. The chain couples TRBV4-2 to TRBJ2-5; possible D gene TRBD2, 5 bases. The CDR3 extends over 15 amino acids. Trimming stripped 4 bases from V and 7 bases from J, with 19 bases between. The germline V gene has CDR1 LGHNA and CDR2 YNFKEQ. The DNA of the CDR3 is TGTGCCAGCAGCCCGGCCCGGGAAAACACCGGGACCCAGTACTTC. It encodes CASSPARENTGTQYF.

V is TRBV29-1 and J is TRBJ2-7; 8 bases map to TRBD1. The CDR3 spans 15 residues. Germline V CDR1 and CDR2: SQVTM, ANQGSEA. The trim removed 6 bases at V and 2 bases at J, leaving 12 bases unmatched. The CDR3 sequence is CSVQTLDRAAYEQYF. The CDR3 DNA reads TGCAGCGTCCAGACCTTGGACAGGGCAGCCTACGAGCAGTACTTC.

CDR3 DNA sequence: TGTGCCAGCTCACCACGGCGGGAAGCAGAGACCCAGTACTTC. As protein: CASSPRREAETQYF. The rearrangement joins TRBV18 to TRBJ2-5; weak D call: TRBD2 (6 bases). This CDR3 region has 14 residues. Germline V lookup: CDR1 KGHSH, CDR2 LQKENI. V lost 1 base, J lost 4 bases, and 10 bases lay in between.

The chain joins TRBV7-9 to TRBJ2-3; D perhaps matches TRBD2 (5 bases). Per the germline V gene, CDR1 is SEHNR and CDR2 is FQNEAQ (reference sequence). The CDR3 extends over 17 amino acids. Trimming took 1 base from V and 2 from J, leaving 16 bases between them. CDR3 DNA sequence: TGTGCCAGCAGCTTAGAATCTAGCTCCCTCCACACAGATACGCAGTATTTT. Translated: CASSLESSSLHTDTQYF. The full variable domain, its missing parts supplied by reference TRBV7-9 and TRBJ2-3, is DTGVSQNPRHKITKRGQNVTFRCDPISEHNRLYWYRQTLGQGPEFLTYFQNEAQLEKSRLLSDRFSAERPKGSFSTLEIQRTEQGDSAMYLCASSLESSSLHTDTQYFGPGTRLTVL.

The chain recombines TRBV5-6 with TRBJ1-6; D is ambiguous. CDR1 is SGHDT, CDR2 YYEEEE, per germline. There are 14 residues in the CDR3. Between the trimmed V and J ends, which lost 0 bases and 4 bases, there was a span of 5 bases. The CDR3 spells CASSLERYNSPLHF. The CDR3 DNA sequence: TGTGCCAGCAGCTTGGAACGGTATAATTCACCCCTCCACTTT.

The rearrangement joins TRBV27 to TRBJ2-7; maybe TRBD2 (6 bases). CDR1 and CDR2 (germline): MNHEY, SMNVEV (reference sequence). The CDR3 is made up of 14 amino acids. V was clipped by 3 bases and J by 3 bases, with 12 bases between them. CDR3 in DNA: TGTGCCAGCAGTTTGGGGGGTTTCGGCTACGAGCAGTACTTC. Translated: CASSLGGFGYEQYF.

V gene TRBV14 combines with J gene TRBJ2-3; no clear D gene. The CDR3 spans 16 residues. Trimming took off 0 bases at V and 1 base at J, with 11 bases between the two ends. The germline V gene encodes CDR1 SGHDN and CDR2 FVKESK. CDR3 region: CASSQDSPIRTDTQYF. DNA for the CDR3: TGTGCCAGCAGCCAAGATAGCCCCATACGCACAGATACGCAGTATTTT.

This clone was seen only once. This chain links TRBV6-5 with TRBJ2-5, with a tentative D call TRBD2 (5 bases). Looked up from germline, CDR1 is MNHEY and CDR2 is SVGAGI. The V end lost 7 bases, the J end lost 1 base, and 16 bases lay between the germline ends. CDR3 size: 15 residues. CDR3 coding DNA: TGTGCCAGCAAGATCAGCGGCCCCATCCAAGAGACCCAGTACTTC. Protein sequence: CASKISGPIQETQYF.

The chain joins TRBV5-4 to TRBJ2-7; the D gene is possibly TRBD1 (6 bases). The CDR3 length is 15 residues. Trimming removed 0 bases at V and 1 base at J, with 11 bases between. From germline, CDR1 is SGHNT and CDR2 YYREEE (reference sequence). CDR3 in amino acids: CASSLETGPSYEQYF. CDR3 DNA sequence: TGTGCCAGCAGCTTGGAAACAGGGCCATCCTACGAGCAGTACTTC.

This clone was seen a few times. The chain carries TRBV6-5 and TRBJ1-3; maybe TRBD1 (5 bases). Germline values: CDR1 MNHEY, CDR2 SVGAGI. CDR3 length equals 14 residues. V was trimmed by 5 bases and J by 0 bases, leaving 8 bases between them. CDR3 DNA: TGTGCCAGCAGTCAGGGCGGCTCTGGAAACACCATATATTTT. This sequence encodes CASSQGGSGNTIYF.

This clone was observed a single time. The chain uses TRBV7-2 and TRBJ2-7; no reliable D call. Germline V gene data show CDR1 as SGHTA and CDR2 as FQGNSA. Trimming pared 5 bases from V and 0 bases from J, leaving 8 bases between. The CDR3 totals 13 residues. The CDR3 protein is CASSTPSSYEQYF. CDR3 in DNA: TGTGCCAGCAGCACTCCTAGCTCCTACGAGCAGTACTTC.

The CDR3 sequence is CASSLYGREGPETQYF. For the CDR3, the DNA is TGTGCCAGCAGCTTGTATGGGCGGGAGGGCCCAGAGACCCAGTACTTC. The chain couples TRBV5-4 to TRBJ2-5; 9 nucleotides line up with TRBD2. The CDR3 spans 16 residues. The germline V gene encodes CDR1 SGHNT and CDR2 YYREEE (reference sequence). J gave up 4 bases and V 1 base, and 8 bases lay outside the gene matches.

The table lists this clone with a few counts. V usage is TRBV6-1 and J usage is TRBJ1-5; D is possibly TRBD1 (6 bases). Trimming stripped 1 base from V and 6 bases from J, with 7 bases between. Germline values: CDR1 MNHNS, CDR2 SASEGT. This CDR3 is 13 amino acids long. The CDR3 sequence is CASSEDRAQPQHF. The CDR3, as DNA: TGTGCCAGCAGTGAAGACAGGGCTCAGCCCCAGCATTTT.

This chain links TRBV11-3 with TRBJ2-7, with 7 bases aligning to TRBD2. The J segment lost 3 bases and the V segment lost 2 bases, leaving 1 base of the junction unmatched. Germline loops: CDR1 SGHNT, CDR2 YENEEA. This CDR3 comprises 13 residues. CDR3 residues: CASSLKRDYEQYF. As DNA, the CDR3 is TGTGCCAGCAGCTTAAAGCGGGACTACGAGCAGTACTTC.

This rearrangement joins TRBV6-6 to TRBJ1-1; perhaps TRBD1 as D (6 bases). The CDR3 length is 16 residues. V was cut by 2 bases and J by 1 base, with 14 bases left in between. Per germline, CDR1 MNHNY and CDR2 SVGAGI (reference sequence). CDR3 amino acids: CASSYEWRGPNTEAFF. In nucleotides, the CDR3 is TGTGCCAGCAGTTACGAGTGGCGGGGGCCGAACACTGAAGCTTTCTTT.

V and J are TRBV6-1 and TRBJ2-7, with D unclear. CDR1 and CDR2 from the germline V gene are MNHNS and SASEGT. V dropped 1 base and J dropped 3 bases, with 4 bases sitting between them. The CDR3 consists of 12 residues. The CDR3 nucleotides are TGTGCCAGCAGTGAAGGTAACTACGAGCAGTACTTC. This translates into CASSEGNYEQYF.

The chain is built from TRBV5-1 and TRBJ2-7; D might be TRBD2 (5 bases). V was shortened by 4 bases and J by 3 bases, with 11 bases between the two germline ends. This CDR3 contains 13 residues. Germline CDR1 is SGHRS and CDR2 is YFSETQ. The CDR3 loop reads CASSEGPIYEQYF. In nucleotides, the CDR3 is TGCGCCAGCAGCGAGGGCCCCATCTACGAGCAGTACTTC. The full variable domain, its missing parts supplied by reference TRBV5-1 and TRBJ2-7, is KAGVTQTPRYLIKTRGQQVTLSCSPISGHRSVSWYQQTPGQGLQFLFEYFSETQRNKGNFPGRFSGRQFSNSRSEMNVSTLELGDSALYLCASSEGPIYEQYFGPGTRLTVT.

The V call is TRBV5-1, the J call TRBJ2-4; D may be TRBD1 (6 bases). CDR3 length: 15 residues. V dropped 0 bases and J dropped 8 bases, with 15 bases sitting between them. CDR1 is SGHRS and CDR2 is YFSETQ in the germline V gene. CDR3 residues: CASSLADSKGDIQYF. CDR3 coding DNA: TGCGCCAGCAGCTTGGCTGACTCCAAGGGGGACATTCAGTACTTC.